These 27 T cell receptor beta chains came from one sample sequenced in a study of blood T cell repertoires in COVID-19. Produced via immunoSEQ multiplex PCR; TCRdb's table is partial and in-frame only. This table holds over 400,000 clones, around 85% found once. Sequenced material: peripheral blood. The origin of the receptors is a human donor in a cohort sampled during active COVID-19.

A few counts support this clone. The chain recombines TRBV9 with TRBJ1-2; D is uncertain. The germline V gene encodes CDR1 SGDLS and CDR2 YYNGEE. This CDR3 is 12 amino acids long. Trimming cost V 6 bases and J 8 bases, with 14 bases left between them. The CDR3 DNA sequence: TGTGCCAGCACCAAGGACGCGGGCGGCTACACCTTC. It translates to CASTKDAGGYTF.

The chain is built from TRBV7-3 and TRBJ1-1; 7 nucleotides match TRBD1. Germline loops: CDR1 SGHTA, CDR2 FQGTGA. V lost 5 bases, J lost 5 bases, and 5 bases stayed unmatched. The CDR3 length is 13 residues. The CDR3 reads CASSTTGRTEAFF. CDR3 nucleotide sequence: TGTGCCAGCAGCACGACAGGGAGAACTGAAGCTTTCTTT.

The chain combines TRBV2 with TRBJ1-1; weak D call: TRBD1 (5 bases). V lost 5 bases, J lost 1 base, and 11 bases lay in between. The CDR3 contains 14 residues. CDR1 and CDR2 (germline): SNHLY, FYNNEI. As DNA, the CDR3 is TGTGCCAGCAGTCGAAAAGGACAGAACACTGAAGCTTTCTTT. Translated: CASSRKGQNTEAFF.

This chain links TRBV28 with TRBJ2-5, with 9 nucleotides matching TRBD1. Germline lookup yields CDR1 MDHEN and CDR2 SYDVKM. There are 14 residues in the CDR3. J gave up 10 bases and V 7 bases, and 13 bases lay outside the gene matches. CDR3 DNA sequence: TGTGCCAGCACCGAGGACAGGGGTTATGGTGGCCAGTACTTC. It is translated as CASTEDRGYGGQYF. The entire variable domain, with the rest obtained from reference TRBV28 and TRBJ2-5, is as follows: DVKVTQSSRYLVKRTGEKVFLECVQDMDHENMFWYRQDPGLGLRLIYFSYDVKMKEKGDIPEGYSVSREKKERFSLILESASTNQTSMYLCASTEDRGYGGQYFGPGTRLLVL.

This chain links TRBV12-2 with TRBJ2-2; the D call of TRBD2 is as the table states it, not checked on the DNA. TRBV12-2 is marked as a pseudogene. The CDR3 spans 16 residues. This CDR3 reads CASRARLAGQDGELFF. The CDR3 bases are TGTGCAAGTCGCGCTCGACTAGCGGGACAGGACGGGGAGCTGTTTTTT.

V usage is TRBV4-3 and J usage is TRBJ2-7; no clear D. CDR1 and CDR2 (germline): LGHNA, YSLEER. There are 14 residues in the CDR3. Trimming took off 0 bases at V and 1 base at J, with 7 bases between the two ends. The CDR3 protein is CASSQDFGSYEQYF. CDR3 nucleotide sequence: TGCGCCAGCAGCCAAGATTTCGGTTCCTACGAGCAGTACTTC.

CDR3 region: CASRTTGTNGYTF. The DNA of the CDR3 is TGTGCCAGTAGGACGACAGGGACGAATGGCTACACCTTC. This sequence joins TRBV19 and TRBJ1-2; 7 positions agree with TRBD1. Germline V lookup: CDR1 LNHDA, CDR2 SQIVND (reference sequence). There are 13 residues in the CDR3. V shed 6 bases, J shed 6 bases, and the junction held 7 bases outside the gene matches.

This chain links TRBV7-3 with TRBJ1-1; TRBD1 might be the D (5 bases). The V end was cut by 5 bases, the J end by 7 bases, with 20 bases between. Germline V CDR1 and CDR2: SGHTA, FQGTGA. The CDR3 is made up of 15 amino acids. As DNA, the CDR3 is TGTGCCAGCAGCCCCCGAGCGGGGGGTGAACTTGAAGCTTTCTTT. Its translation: CASSPRAGGELEAFF.

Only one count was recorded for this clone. The CDR3 sequence: CASTWGGFETGELFF. DNA of the CDR3: TGTGCCAGCACGTGGGGGGGGTTTGAAACCGGGGAGCTGTTTTTT. This rearrangement joins TRBV28 to TRBJ2-2; 7 nucleotides match TRBD2. CDR1 and CDR2 from the germline V gene are MDHEN and SYDVKM. The CDR3 runs to 15 residues. The V segment lost 7 bases and the J segment 5 bases; nucleotides outside the gene matches: 10.

The CDR3 loop is CASSQEYSYNEQFF. Here the CDR3 DNA reads TGTGCCAGCAGCCAAGAGTACTCCTACAATGAGCAGTTCTTC. The chain joins TRBV4-2 to TRBJ2-1; D is ambiguous. The CDR3 length is 14 residues. The ends were cut back, 0 bases at V and 0 bases at J, with 3 bases in the middle. Germline V lookup: CDR1 LGHNA, CDR2 YNFKEQ.

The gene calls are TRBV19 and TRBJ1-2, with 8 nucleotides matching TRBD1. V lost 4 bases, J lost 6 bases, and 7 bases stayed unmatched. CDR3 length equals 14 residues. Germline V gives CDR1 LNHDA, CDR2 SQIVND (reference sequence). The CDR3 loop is CASSTGQGLDGYTF. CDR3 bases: TGTGCCAGTAGTACAGGACAGGGATTGGATGGCTACACCTTC.

Here the CDR3 reads CASSLLLAPNTGELFF. The CDR3, as DNA: TGTGCCAGCAGCTTACTCCTCGCGCCAAACACCGGGGAGCTGTTTTTT. V and J are TRBV11-1 and TRBJ2-2; unclear D gene. This CDR3 is built from 16 residues. Deletions cut 2 bases from V and 2 bases from J, with 12 bases between. The germline V gene encodes CDR1 SGHAT and CDR2 FQDESV (reference sequence).

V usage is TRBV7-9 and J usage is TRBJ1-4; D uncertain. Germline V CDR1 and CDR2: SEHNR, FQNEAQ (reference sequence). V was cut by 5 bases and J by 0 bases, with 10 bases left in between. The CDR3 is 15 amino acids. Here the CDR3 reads CASSPRDATNEKLFF. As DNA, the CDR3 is TGTGCCAGCAGCCCTCGAGATGCAACTAATGAAAAACTGTTTTTT. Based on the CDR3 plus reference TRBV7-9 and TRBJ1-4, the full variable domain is DTGVSQNPRHKITKRGQNVTFRCDPISEHNRLYWYRQTLGQGPEFLTYFQNEAQLEKSRLLSDRFSAERPKGSFSTLEIQRTEQGDSAMYLCASSPRDATNEKLFFGSGTQLSVL.

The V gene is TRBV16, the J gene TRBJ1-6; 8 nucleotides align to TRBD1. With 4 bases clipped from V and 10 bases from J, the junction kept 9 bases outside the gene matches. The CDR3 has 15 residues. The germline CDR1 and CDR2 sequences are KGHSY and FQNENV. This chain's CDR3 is CASSPRGDRSSPLHF. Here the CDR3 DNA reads TGTGCCAGCAGCCCCAGGGGGGACAGGAGCTCACCCCTCCACTTT. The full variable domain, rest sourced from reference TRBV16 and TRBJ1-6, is GEEVAQTPKHLVRGEGQKAKLYCAPIKGHSYVFWYQQVLKNEFKFLISFQNENVFDETGMPKERFSAKCLPNSPCSLEIQATKLEDSAVYFCASSPRGDRSSPLHFGNGTRLTVT.

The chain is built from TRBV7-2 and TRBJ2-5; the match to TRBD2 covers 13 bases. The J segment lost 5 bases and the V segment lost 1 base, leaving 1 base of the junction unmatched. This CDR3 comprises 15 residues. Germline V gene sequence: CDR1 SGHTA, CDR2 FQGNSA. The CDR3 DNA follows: TGTGCCAGCAGCTTAGGGACTAGCGGGAGCGAGACCCAGTACTTC. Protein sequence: CASSLGTSGSETQYF.

The chain's CDR3 is CASSSGRAGGNEQFF. In DNA form, the CDR3 reads TGTGCCAGCAGCTCCGGAAGGGCGGGAGGGAATGAGCAGTTCTTC. This chain links TRBV7-3 with TRBJ2-1; the match to TRBD2 covers 9 bases. V lost 4 bases to trimming and J lost 7 bases; unmatched junction nucleotides: 8. CDR3 length: 15 amino acids. Germline CDR1 SGHTA, CDR2 FQGTGA. Filled out from reference TRBV7-3 and TRBJ2-1, the complete variable domain reads GAGVSQTPSNKVTEKGKYVELRCDPISGHTALYWYRQSLGQGPEFLIYFQGTGAADDSGLPNDRFFAVRPEGSVSTLKIQRTERGDSAVYLCASSSGRAGGNEQFFGPGTRLTVL.

CDR3 protein: CASSFRGLAKNIQYF. The CDR3, as DNA: TGTGCCAGCAGTTTCAGGGGGCTTGCCAAAAACATTCAGTACTTC. The chain couples TRBV6-5 to TRBJ2-4; 8 nucleotides match TRBD1. Per germline, CDR1 MNHEY and CDR2 SVGAGI. Unmatched junction bases numbered 3, after V lost 4 bases and J lost 1 base. This CDR3 comprises 15 residues.

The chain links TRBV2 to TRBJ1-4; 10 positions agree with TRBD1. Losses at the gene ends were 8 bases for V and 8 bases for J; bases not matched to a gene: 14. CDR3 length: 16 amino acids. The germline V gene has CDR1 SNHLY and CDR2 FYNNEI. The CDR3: CASVQDRGMANEKLFF. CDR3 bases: TGTGCCAGCGTCCAGGACAGGGGGATGGCAAACGAAAAACTGTTTTTT.

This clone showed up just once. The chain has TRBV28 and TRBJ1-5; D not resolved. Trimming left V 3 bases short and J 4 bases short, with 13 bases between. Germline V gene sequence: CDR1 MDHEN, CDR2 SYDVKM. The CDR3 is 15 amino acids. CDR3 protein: CASSFRLDLNQPQHF. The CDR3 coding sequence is TGTGCCAGCAGTTTTCGCCTCGATCTAAATCAGCCCCAGCATTTT. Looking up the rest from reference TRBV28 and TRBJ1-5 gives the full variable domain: DVKVTQSSRYLVKRTGEKVFLECVQDMDHENMFWYRQDPGLGLRLIYFSYDVKMKEKGDIPEGYSVSREKKERFSLILESASTNQTSMYLCASSFRLDLNQPQHFGDGTRLSIL.

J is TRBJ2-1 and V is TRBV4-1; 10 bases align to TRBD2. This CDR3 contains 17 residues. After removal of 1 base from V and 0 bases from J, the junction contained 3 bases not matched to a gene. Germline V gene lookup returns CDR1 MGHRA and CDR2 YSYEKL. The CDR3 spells CASSQVAGGSSYNEQFF. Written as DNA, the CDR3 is TGCGCCAGCAGCCAAGTAGCGGGGGGAAGCTCCTACAATGAGCAGTTCTTC.

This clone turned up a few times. The CDR3 here is CASSMGGTYNEQFF. In nucleotides, the CDR3 is TGTGCCAGTAGTATGGGGGGGACTTACAATGAGCAGTTCTTC. The chain has TRBV19 and TRBJ2-1; 7 bases align to TRBD2. The trim removed 3 bases at V and 4 bases at J, leaving 3 bases unmatched. The CDR3 covers 14 residues. Germline V gene sequence: CDR1 LNHDA, CDR2 SQIVND (reference sequence).

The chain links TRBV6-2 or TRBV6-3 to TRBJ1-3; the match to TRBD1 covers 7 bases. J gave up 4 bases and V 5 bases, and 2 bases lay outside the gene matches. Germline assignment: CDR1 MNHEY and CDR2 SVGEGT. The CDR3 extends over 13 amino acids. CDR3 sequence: CASSRQGGNTIYF. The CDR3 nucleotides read TGTGCCAGCAGTCGACAGGGAGGAAACACCATATATTTT.

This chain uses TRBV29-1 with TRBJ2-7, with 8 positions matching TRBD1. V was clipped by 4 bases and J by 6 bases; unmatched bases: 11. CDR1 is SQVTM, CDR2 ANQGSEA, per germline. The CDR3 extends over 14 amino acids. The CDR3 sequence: CSVVGTGLSREQYF. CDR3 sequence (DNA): TGCAGCGTTGTGGGGACAGGACTCTCCCGCGAGCAGTACTTC.

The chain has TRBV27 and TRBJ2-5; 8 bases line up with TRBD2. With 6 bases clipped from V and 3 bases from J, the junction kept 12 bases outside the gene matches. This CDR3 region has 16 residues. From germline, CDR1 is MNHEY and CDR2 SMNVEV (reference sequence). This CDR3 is CASRYIGRASKETQYF. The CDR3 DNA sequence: TGTGCCAGCAGGTATATCGGGAGGGCCTCAAAAGAGACCCAGTACTTC.

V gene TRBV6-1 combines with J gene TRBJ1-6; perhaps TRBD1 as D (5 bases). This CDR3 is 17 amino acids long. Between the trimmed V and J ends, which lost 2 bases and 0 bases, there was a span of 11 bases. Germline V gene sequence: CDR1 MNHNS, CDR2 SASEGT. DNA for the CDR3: TGTGCCAGCAGTGAATGGACACTGAGCTCCTATAATTCACCCCTCCACTTT. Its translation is CASSEWTLSSYNSPLHF.

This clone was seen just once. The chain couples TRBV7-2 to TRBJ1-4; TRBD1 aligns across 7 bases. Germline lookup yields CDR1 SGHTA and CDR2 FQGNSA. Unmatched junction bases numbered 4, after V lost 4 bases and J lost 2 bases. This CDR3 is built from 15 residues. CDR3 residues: CASSSQGWTNEKLFF. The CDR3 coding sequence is TGTGCCAGCAGCTCACAGGGGTGGACTAATGAAAAACTGTTTTTT.

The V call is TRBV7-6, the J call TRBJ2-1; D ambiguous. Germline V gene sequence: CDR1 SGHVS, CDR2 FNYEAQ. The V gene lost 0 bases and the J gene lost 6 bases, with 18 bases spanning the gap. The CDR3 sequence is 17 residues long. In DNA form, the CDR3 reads TGTGCCAGCAGCTTAGCCCTACACGAAGGAGTTGGCAATGAGCAGTTCTTC. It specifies CASSLALHEGVGNEQFF.